This T cell receptor beta chain stems from a study of cytomegalovirus exposure and HLA in healthy donors. Remarks on this clone: Its antigen is unknown.

This CDR3 is 16 amino acids long. The V gene end was trimmed by 0 bases and the J gene end by 6 bases; junction bases not matched to a gene: 9. Germline V CDR1 and CDR2: LNHDA, SQIVND (reference sequence). The PCR employed 60 Vbeta primers together with 13 Jbeta primers. Some clones are missing from TCRdb's copy, which holds only in-frame ones; the method was immunoSEQ multiplex PCR. This sample carries around 71,000 clones, roughly 63% of them seen once, and the ten largest clones take around 5%. Findings and caveats of the study: Earlier analysis looked at TCR beta V segments, and most were productive about 87% or about 30% of the time. Among donors in an Asian-associated ancestry cluster, a later analysis reportedly found fewer N-insertions than the roughly 610-donor mean. Later analysis found that TCR beta chains associated with HLA were more clonally expanded than other, equally common chains.

The receptor comes from a man aged 30-40 years in good health and CMV-seropositive. The sample was PBMCs. The chain combines TRBV19 with TRBJ2-3; TRBD2 agrees at 7 bases. For the CDR3, the DNA is TGTGCCAGTAGTATAGAGGGGGAGGGAGGCTCGGATACGCAGTATTTT. As protein: CASSIEGEGGSDTQYF.